This T cell receptor beta chain was recorded in a study of blood T cell repertoires in COVID-19. Looking at the study overall: T cells, B-cell-depleted T cells, or PBMCs supplied cDNA or gDNA.

In this sample, this clone turned up once. Sequencing was performed with immunoSEQ multiplex PCR; in TCRdb, only in-frame clones are kept and a portion is missing. The sample shows fewer than 120,000 clones, nearly 90% of them seen only once. From germline, CDR1 is SGHRS and CDR2 YFSETQ. The CDR3 spans 15 residues. After removal of 7 bases from V and 8 bases from J, the junction contained 16 bases not matched to a gene. The source is a human donor in a cohort sampled during active COVID-19. This chain joins TRBV5-1 and TRBJ1-1; 8 bases are a match to TRBD1. The sample was peripheral blood. DNA for the CDR3: TGCGCCAGCTGTCCGGACACAGGGGGAGGGCTGGAAGCTTTCTTT. Its translation: CASCPDTGGGLEAFF.